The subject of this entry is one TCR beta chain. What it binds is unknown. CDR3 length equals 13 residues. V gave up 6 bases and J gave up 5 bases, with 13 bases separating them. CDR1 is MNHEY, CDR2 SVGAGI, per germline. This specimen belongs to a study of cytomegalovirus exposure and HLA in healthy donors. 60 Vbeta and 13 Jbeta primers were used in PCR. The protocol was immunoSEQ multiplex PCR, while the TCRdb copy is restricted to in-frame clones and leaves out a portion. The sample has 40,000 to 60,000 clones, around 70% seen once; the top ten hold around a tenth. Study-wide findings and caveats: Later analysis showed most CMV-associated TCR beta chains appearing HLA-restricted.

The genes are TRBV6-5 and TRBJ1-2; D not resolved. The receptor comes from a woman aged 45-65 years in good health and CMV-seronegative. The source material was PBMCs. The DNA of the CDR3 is TGTGCCAGCAGCGCTGACATACAGTATGGCTACACCTTC. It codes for CASSADIQYGYTF.